Sequencing of this T cell receptor (beta chain) was carried out in a study of shared clonotypes between healthy human individuals. As regards this clone: Its specificity is unknown.

Trimming removed 5 bases from V and 12 bases from J, with 17 bases in between. The germline CDR1 and CDR2 sequences are SEHNR and FQNEAQ (reference sequence). The CDR3 sequence is 13 residues long. Overall study findings and caveats: Collection of samples was limited to blood; tissue repertoires likely differ. Sharing across several donors was seen in around 5% of naive CD4 clonotypes.

Assay used: immunoSEQ multiplex PCR; TCRdb lists only in-frame clones, some missing. This table has 100,000 to 120,000 clones, around 65% appearing once. The receptor was isolated from a woman aged 30 to 39 in good health. The chain links TRBV7-9 to TRBJ2-1; D unclear. Material: memory CD8+ T cells sorted from blood. Sample subset: CD45RO+ cells pooled with CCR7-negative TemRA cells. Written as DNA, the CDR3 is TGTGCCAGCAGCCCGTCTCCCCGCTATTGGCAGTTCTTC. It is translated as CASSPSPRYWQFF.